This T cell receptor beta chain stems from a study of blood T cell repertoires in COVID-19. Profiled with immunoSEQ multiplex PCR; TCRdb holds only in-frame clones, not every one. The sample has a few hundred thousand clones, approximately 90% seen once. Trimming removed 5 bases at V and 3 bases at J, with 11 bases between. The CDR3 consists of 13 residues. Participant reports of clinical history set cohort assignment. The chain is built from TRBV12-3 or TRBV12-4 and TRBJ2-7; D possibly corresponds to TRBD1 (6 bases). The origin of this receptor is a woman in her late teens or twenties who had recovered from COVID-19. Material for sequencing was PBMCs or T cells enriched from blood (not recorded which). DNA of the CDR3: TGTGCCAGCAGTCTCGGGACAATCTACGAGCAGTACTTC. It encodes CASSLGTIYEQYF.